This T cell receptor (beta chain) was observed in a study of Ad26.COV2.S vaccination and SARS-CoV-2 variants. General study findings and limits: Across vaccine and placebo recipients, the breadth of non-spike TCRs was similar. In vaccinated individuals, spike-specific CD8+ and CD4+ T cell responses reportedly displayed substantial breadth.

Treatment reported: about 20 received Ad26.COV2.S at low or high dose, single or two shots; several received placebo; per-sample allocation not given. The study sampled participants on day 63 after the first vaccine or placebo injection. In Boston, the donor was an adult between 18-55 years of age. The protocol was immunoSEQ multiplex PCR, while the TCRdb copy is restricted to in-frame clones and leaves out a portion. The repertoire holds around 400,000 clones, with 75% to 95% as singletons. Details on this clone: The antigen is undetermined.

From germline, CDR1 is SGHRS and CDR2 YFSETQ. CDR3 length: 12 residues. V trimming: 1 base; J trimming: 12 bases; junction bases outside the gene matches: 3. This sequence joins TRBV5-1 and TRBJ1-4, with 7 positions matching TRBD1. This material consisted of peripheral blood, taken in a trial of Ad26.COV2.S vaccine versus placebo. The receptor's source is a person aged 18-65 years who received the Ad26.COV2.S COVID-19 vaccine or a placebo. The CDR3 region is CASSLTGVELFF. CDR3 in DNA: TGCGCCAGCAGCTTGACAGGGGTAGAACTGTTTTTT. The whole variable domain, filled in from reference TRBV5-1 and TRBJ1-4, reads KAGVTQTPRYLIKTRGQQVTLSCSPISGHRSVSWYQQTPGQGLQFLFEYFSETQRNKGNFPGRFSGRQFSNSRSEMNVSTLELGDSALYLCASSLTGVELFFGSGTQLSVL.